The 2 T cell receptor beta chains listed next were all sequenced from one sample in a study of T cells after somatic rescue of genetic block. The method was immunoSEQ multiplex PCR; TCRdb's version includes in-frame clones alone and lacks a portion of them. The data hold approximately 78,000 clones, with approximately 91% observed a single time. Sequenced sample: peripheral blood mononuclear cells (PBMCs). The origin of the receptors is a man aged 25-45 years.

V is TRBV10-3 and J is TRBJ2-3; TRBD2 is a possible D gene (5 bases). V was trimmed by 5 bases and J by 1 base, leaving 10 bases between them. Germline V gene lookup returns CDR1 ENHRY and CDR2 SYGVKD. The CDR3 is made up of 14 amino acids. In nucleotides, the CDR3 is TGTGCCATCAGTATATCCGGGGGCACAGATACGCAGTATTTT. Encoded protein: CAISISGGTDTQYF.

This rearrangement joins TRBV4-2 to TRBJ2-3; 9 bases match TRBD2. With 0 bases clipped from V and 3 bases from J, the junction kept 4 bases outside the gene matches. This CDR3 spans 16 amino acids. Germline V gene data show CDR1 as LGHNA and CDR2 as YNFKEQ. The DNA for the CDR3 is TGTGCCAGCAGCCAAGATCTAGCGGGGCGGACAGATACGCAGTATTTT. This codes for CASSQDLAGRTDTQYF.